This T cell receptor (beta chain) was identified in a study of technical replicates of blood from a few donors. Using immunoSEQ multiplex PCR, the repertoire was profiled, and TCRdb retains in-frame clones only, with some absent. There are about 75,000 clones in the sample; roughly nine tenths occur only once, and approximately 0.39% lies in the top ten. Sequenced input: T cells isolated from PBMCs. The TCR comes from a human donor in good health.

CDR3 nucleotides: TGTGCCAGCAGCTTCTCCGGGGATGAGCAGTTCTTC. As protein: CASSFSGDEQFF. The chain links TRBV13 to TRBJ2-1; perhaps TRBD2 as D (5 bases). The CDR3 is 12 amino acids. Germline V gene lookup returns CDR1 PRHDT and CDR2 FYEKMQ (reference sequence). The V gene lost 3 bases and the J gene lost 8 bases, with 8 bases spanning the gap. Drawing the rest from reference TRBV13 and TRBJ2-1, the complete variable domain is AAGVIQSPRHLIKEKRETATLKCYPIPRHDTVYWYQQGPGQDPQFLISFYEKMQSDKGSIPDRFSAQQFSDYHSELNMSSLELGDSALYFCASSFSGDEQFFGPGTRLTVL.